The 29 T cell receptor beta chains reported below all come from one sample, sequenced in a study of blood T cell repertoires in COVID-19. Sequencing was performed with immunoSEQ multiplex PCR; in TCRdb, only in-frame clones are kept and a portion is missing. The profile shows around 260,000 clones, around 90% of them singletons. Sequencing was done on a sample of peripheral blood. These TCRs come from a person aged 18-30 years with COVID-19, enrolled during active disease.

The rearrangement joins TRBV7-6 to TRBJ2-1; D is unclear. The V end lost 4 bases, the J end lost 0 bases, and 13 bases lay between the germline ends. The CDR3 totals 16 residues. Per germline, CDR1 SGHVS and CDR2 FNYEAQ. This chain's CDR3 is CASSSPGAVSYNEQFF. DNA for the CDR3: TGTGCCAGCAGCTCCCCCGGCGCGGTCTCCTACAATGAGCAGTTCTTC.

The chain is built from TRBV18 and TRBJ2-1, with 13 bases matching TRBD2. CDR3 length equals 14 residues. CDR1 KGHSH and CDR2 LQKENI come from the germline V gene. V lost 2 bases, J lost 8 bases, and 0 bases stayed unmatched. CDR3 bases: TGTGCCAGCTCACCAACTAGCGGGAGGGATGAGCAGTTCTTC. Translated: CASSPTSGRDEQFF.

The V call is TRBV27, the J call TRBJ2-3; D is possibly TRBD2 (5 bases). Trimming removed 2 bases at V and 2 bases at J, with 17 bases between. This CDR3 is built from 17 residues. Germline lookup yields CDR1 MNHEY and CDR2 SMNVEV (reference sequence). The CDR3: CASSLEGGREVTDTQYF. CDR3 in DNA: TGTGCCAGCAGTTTAGAGGGTGGGAGAGAGGTCACAGATACGCAGTATTTT.

To note about this clone: Other DNA sequences in the same sample also yield this CDR3. The chain links TRBV11-2 to TRBJ2-7, with TRBD1 matching 11 bases. Trimming cost V 3 bases and J 2 bases; bases outside gene matches: 0. The germline gives CDR1 SGHAT, CDR2 FQNNGV. The length of the CDR3 is 14 residues. The CDR3 DNA sequence: TGTGCCAGCAGCTTGGGACAGGGGGCCTACGAGCAGTACTTC. Residues: CASSLGQGAYEQYF.

This chain links TRBV5-8 with TRBJ2-2; 16 nucleotides agree with TRBD2. The V segment lost 4 bases and the J segment 4 bases; nucleotides outside the gene matches: 4. The CDR3 consists of 17 residues. Germline lookup yields CDR1 SGHTS and CDR2 YDEGEE. The CDR3 nucleotides read TGTGCCAGCAGCACCGGGACTAGCGGGAGGGGCACCGGGGAGCTGTTTTTT. Translation: CASSTGTSGRGTGELFF.

The V gene is TRBV6-5, the J gene TRBJ2-1; D is undetermined. Per germline, CDR1 MNHEY and CDR2 SVGAGI. The CDR3 is made up of 13 amino acids. V gave up 8 bases and J gave up 5 bases, with 13 bases separating them. The CDR3 reads CASATPLHNEQFF. As DNA, the CDR3 is TGTGCCAGCGCTACCCCGCTCCACAATGAGCAGTTCTTC.

This clone was detected only once. The chain links TRBV11-2 to TRBJ1-6; 7 positions match TRBD1. J was trimmed by 11 bases and V by 3 bases; bases with no gene match: 10. Germline values: CDR1 SGHAT, CDR2 FQNNGV. The CDR3 sequence is 15 residues long. Here the CDR3 DNA reads TGTGCCAGCAGCTTGACCGGGACAGCGTACGCACCCCTCCACTTT. This translates into CASSLTGTAYAPLHF.

The chain couples TRBV6-2 or TRBV6-3 to TRBJ1-5; 10 bases agree with TRBD1. J was trimmed by 3 bases and V by 4 bases; bases with no gene match: 3. CDR1 and CDR2 from the germline V gene are MNHEY and SVGEGT. The CDR3 has 15 amino acids. Here the CDR3 DNA reads TGTGCCAGCAGTTTCGGACAGGGGGTCAATCAGCCCCAGCATTTT. Encoded protein: CASSFGQGVNQPQHF.

The V call is TRBV24-1, the J call TRBJ1-4; D might be TRBD1 (6 bases). Germline V lookup: CDR1 KGHDR, CDR2 SFDVKD. This CDR3 contains 17 residues. The V gene lost 8 bases and the J gene lost 3 bases, with 21 bases spanning the gap. CDR3 nucleotides: TGTGCCACCAATGTGGACAGCCCCGATAACCCTAATGAAAAACTGTTTTTT. This sequence encodes CATNVDSPDNPNEKLFF.

This chain uses TRBV19 with TRBJ2-7; perhaps TRBD2 as D (5 bases). CDR1 is LNHDA, CDR2 SQIVND, per germline (reference sequence). The length of the CDR3 is 13 residues. V was pared by 5 bases and J by 0 bases, with 8 bases between. CDR3 sequence: CASSPGSSYEQYF. The CDR3 DNA reads TGTGCCAGTAGTCCGGGGAGCTCCTACGAGCAGTACTTC.

The CDR3 loop is CASRPAGGVSGNTIYF. The CDR3 DNA sequence: TGTGCCAGCAGGCCGGCGGGAGGAGTGTCTGGAAACACCATATATTTT. This sequence joins TRBV3-1 (or the pseudogene TRBV3-2) and TRBJ1-3; D is undetermined. CDR3 size: 16 residues. The germline gives CDR1 LGHDT, CDR2 YNNKEL (reference sequence). The V and J ends lost 6 bases and 1 base respectively, with 16 bases between them.

J is TRBJ1-6 and V is TRBV10-3; D unresolved. Deletions cut 0 bases from V and 9 bases from J, with 9 bases between. Germline values: CDR1 ENHRY, CDR2 SYGVKD. The length of the CDR3 is 14 residues. The CDR3 nucleotides read TGTGCCATCAGTGAGTCCTGGGAGGGTTCACCCCTCCACTTT. Translated: CAISESWEGSPLHF.

The rearrangement joins TRBV5-1 to TRBJ2-1, with TRBD2 matching 16 bases. V lost 4 bases to trimming and J lost 2 bases; unmatched junction nucleotides: 6. This CDR3 has 18 residues. Germline CDR1 reads SGHRS; CDR2 reads YFSETQ. In nucleotides, the CDR3 is TGCGCCAGCAGCCTATCGGGACTAGCGGGAGGGACCTACAATGAGCAGTTCTTC. It is translated as CASSLSGLAGGTYNEQFF.

V and J are TRBV7-8 and TRBJ1-1; no clear D gene. V was shortened by 5 bases and J by 4 bases, with 14 bases between the two germline ends. Looked up from germline, CDR1 is SGHVS and CDR2 is FQNEAQ. This CDR3 contains 14 residues. The CDR3 protein is CASSLSPGSTEAFF. The CDR3 coding sequence is TGTGCCAGCAGCCTAAGCCCGGGAAGCACTGAAGCTTTCTTT.

The V and J genes are TRBV6-5 and TRBJ1-2, with D maybe TRBD1 (5 bases). This CDR3 has 14 amino acids. Looked up from germline, CDR1 is MNHEY and CDR2 is SVGAGI. V lost 5 bases and J lost 7, with 17 bases in between. CDR3 sequence reads: CASSPQGGVGGYTF. The CDR3 DNA reads as TGTGCCAGCAGTCCCCAGGGAGGGGTTGGTGGCTACACCTTC.

The V call is TRBV3-1 (or the pseudogene TRBV3-2), the J call TRBJ1-3, with TRBD1 matching 9 bases. Per the germline V gene, CDR1 is LGHDT and CDR2 is YNNKEL (reference sequence). The J segment lost 4 bases and the V segment lost 0 bases, leaving 4 bases of the junction unmatched. This CDR3 spans 16 amino acids. CDR3 residues: CASSQEWDRVGNTIYF. In DNA form, the CDR3 reads TGTGCCAGCAGCCAAGAATGGGACAGGGTCGGAAACACCATATATTTT.

The chain carries TRBV19 and TRBJ2-2, with D perhaps matching TRBD2 (5 bases). The CDR3 covers 17 residues. The V and J ends lost 8 bases and 4 bases respectively, with 23 bases between them. Germline loops: CDR1 LNHDA, CDR2 SQIVND (reference sequence). CDR3 residues: CASGGNQRLAGTGELFF. CDR3 bases: TGTGCCAGTGGCGGTAACCAGCGACTGGCGGGCACCGGGGAGCTGTTTTTT.

The CDR3, as DNA: TGTGCCAGCAGTTTAGGTACAGGGGTTGGCGGCTACACCTTC. Its translation: CASSLGTGVGGYTF. This sequence joins TRBV27 and TRBJ1-2, with 7 bases lining up with TRBD1. CDR3 size: 14 residues. Looked up from germline, CDR1 is MNHEY and CDR2 is SMNVEV (reference sequence). V gave up 2 bases and J gave up 8 bases; unmatched junction bases: 8.

This chain joins TRBV19 and TRBJ1-5; no definite D call. The CDR3 contains 15 residues. The V and J ends lost 3 bases and 4 bases respectively, with 13 bases between them. Germline-derived CDR1 and CDR2 are LNHDA and SQIVND (reference sequence). This chain's CDR3 is CASSMEFFFNQPQHF. The CDR3 DNA sequence: TGTGCCAGTAGTATGGAGTTTTTTTTTAATCAGCCCCAGCATTTT.

This clone was detected once. The chain combines TRBV7-2 with TRBJ2-3; D is unclear. Germline assignment: CDR1 SGHTA and CDR2 FQGNSA. This CDR3 is 14 amino acids long. V lost 6 bases and J 0 bases, leaving 10 bases between the germline ends. CDR3 DNA sequence: TGTGCCAGCAGGGCGACTGATAGCACAGATACGCAGTATTTT. Its protein product is CASRATDSTDTQYF.

The chain joins TRBV27 to TRBJ1-5; a weak D match, TRBD1 (5 bases). Germline CDR1 MNHEY, CDR2 SMNVEV (reference sequence). V was cut by 3 bases and J by 4 bases, with 7 bases left in between. CDR3 length: 13 residues. CDR3 sequence (DNA): TGTGCCAGCAGTTTGGGGCGTAATCAGCCCCAGCATTTT. The encoded protein is CASSLGRNQPQHF.

This sequence joins TRBV7-6 and TRBJ1-3, with 7 positions matching TRBD1. The CDR3 is 15 residues long. V was pared by 1 base and J by 2 bases, with 2 bases of the junction left unmatched. The germline gives CDR1 SGHVS, CDR2 FNYEAQ. The CDR3 here is CASSLDRGAGNTIYF. The CDR3 nucleotides read TGTGCCAGCAGCTTAGACAGGGGCGCTGGAAACACCATATATTTT. Complete variable domain (other parts from reference TRBV7-6 and TRBJ1-3): GAGVSQSPRYKVTKRGQDVALRCDPISGHVSLYWYRQALGQGPEFLTYFNYEAQQDKSGLPNDRFSAERPEGSISTLTIQRTEQRDSAMYRCASSLDRGAGNTIYFGEGSWLTVV.

The CDR3 protein is CASSQPPAGEQYF. DNA for the CDR3: TGCGCCAGCAGCCAACCACCCGCGGGGGAGCAGTACTTC. V and J are TRBV4-1 and TRBJ2-7; D may be TRBD2 (6 bases). Trimming shortened V by 2 bases and J by 7 bases, and 12 bases separated the two germline ends. Per the germline V gene, CDR1 is MGHRA and CDR2 is YSYEKL. This CDR3 spans 13 amino acids.

The J gene is TRBJ2-7, the V gene TRBV7-6; D possibly corresponds to TRBD2 (7 bases). The ends were cut back, 6 bases at V and 6 bases at J, with 21 bases in the middle. Germline V gene sequence: CDR1 SGHVS, CDR2 FNYEAQ. The CDR3 is made up of 15 amino acids. The chain's CDR3 is CASSLSLGGLSEQYF. The CDR3 DNA follows: TGTGCCAGCAGTCTTTCGCTGGGGGGGCTCTCCGAGCAGTACTTC.

The chain is built from TRBV5-1 and TRBJ1-1, with D possibly TRBD1 on 6 matching bases. This CDR3 has 14 amino acids. Trimming stripped 4 bases from V and 5 bases from J, with 15 bases between. CDR1 and CDR2 (germline): SGHRS, YFSETQ. Written as DNA, the CDR3 is TGCGCCAGCAGCCCTGGCCAGGGGAAGACTGAAGCTTTCTTT. It is translated as CASSPGQGKTEAFF.

This sequence joins TRBV4-1 and TRBJ2-1; D perhaps matches TRBD2 (6 bases). With 1 base removed from V and 4 bases from J, the gap between germline ends came to 14 bases. CDR1 MGHRA and CDR2 YSYEKL come from the germline V gene. This CDR3 has 16 residues. Written as DNA, the CDR3 is TGCGCCAGCAGCCAAGGAGGTGGGAGGAGGTACAATGAGCAGTTCTTC. Protein sequence: CASSQGGGRRYNEQFF.

The V gene is TRBV4-3, the J gene TRBJ2-7, with D hard to call. Trimming shortened V by 1 base and J by 2 bases, and 9 bases separated the two germline ends. CDR1 is LGHNA and CDR2 is YSLEER in the germline V gene. This CDR3 comprises 14 residues. The chain's CDR3 is CASSQAHSTYEQYF. The CDR3 DNA follows: TGCGCCAGCAGCCAAGCGCACAGTACCTACGAGCAGTACTTC.

This chain links TRBV5-1 with TRBJ1-1; D possibly corresponds to TRBD1 (5 bases). The CDR3 runs to 13 residues. V was pared by 5 bases and J by 8 bases, with 16 bases between. From germline, CDR1 is SGHRS and CDR2 YFSETQ. CDR3 sequence (DNA): TGCGCCAGCAGGCAAGCGGCGGGGGAAGAAGCTTTCTTT. As protein: CASRQAAGEEAFF.

The genes are TRBV5-1 and TRBJ1-3; weak D call: TRBD1 (6 bases). The germline V and J ends were trimmed by 5 bases and 2 bases, with 11 bases remaining between them. CDR3 size: 14 residues. In germline, CDR1 is SGHRS, CDR2 YFSETQ. The CDR3, as DNA: TGCGCCAGCAGTCTAGGGGGTGCTGGAAACACCATATATTTT. This gives the protein CASSLGGAGNTIYF.